This entry features one T cell receptor (beta chain) sequence. Its antigen is undetermined. This specimen belongs to a study of shared clonotypes between healthy human individuals. Broader study findings: Researchers found naive subsets generally carried larger estimated richness than memory subsets.

Deep-level assay runs were performed. Clones were sequenced by immunoSEQ multiplex PCR, and TCRdb holds only the in-frame ones, with some missing. The sample lists about 1 million clones; around 76% were seen once. Into CD45RA+ naive and CD45RA-negative memory subsets, the CD4+ cells were split. There are 15 residues in the CDR3. The V gene's germline CDR1 is LGHNA and CDR2 YNFKEQ. V was trimmed by 0 bases and J by 10 bases, leaving 13 bases between them. The rearrangement links TRBV4-2 to TRBJ1-6, with D perhaps TRBD1 (6 bases). This receptor was obtained from a man aged 18-30 years in good health. Sequences were obtained from memory CD4+ T cells sorted from blood. Subset given: CD45RA-negative fraction. For the CDR3, the DNA is TGTGCCAGCAGCCAAGATGGGACACCGGTCTCACCCCTCCACTTT. As protein: CASSQDGTPVSPLHF.